Listed below are T cell receptor beta chains from one sample, sequenced in a study of read filtering for tumor transcriptome and immune sequencing. MiXCR, run by TCRdb on the reads, gives a single entry per CDR3 protein. The repertoire holds around 65,000 distinct CDR3 sequences, with roughly a fifth as singletons. Sequencing was done on a sample of a population of CD138-negative cells sorted from bone marrow. The source of these receptors is a donor aged 40 or older with multiple myeloma. CDR3s include the opening cysteine and the closing phenylalanine or tryptophan. A D gene is named only where the DNA matches it firmly. Part of the rows lack a size; the others show once, few, many or a class for expanded clones.

clone size: few; D gene: TRBD1; V gene: TRBV3-1; J gene: TRBJ2-2; CDR3 protein: CASSRLMTGRHTGELFF; CDR3 DNA: TGTGCCAGCAGCCGCTTAATGACAGGGCGGCACACCGGGGAGCTGTTTTTT
clone size: many; D gene: -; V gene: TRBV10-2; J gene: TRBJ2-4; CDR3 protein: CASSELDIQYF; CDR3 DNA: TGCGCCAGCAGTGAGTTGGACATTCAGTACTTC
clone size: many; D gene: -; V gene: TRBV5-1; J gene: TRBJ1-1; CDR3 protein: CASSLDAGGRAEAFF; CDR3 DNA: TGCGCCAGCAGCTTGGACGCGGGAGGAAGGGCTGAAGCTTTCTTT
clone size: -; D gene: TRBD1; V gene: TRBV5-4; J gene: TRBJ2-2; CDR3 protein: CASSGETGWVTGELFF; CDR3 DNA: TGTGCCAGCAGCGGAGAGACAGGGTGGGTCACCGGGGAGCTGTTTTTT
clone size: many; D gene: -; V gene: TRBV5-4; J gene: TRBJ2-5; CDR3 protein: CASSLRRGAGGQYF; CDR3 DNA: TGTGCCAGCAGTTTGAGACGGGGCGCCGGAGGCCAGTACTTC
clone size: many; D gene: TRBD2; V gene: TRBV29-1; J gene: TRBJ2-1; CDR3 protein: CSVAGTSRDNEQFF; CDR3 DNA: TGCAGCGTCGCCGGGACTAGCCGAGACAATGAGCAGTTCTTC
clone size: many; D gene: -; V gene: TRBV6-5; J gene: TRBJ2-7; CDR3 protein: CASSLIPGPMHEQYF; CDR3 DNA: TGTGCCAGCAGTCTCATTCCGGGCCCAATGCACGAGCAGTACTTC
clone size: -; D gene: -; V gene: TRBV15; J gene: TRBJ2-2; CDR3 protein: CATSRGGDNTGELFF; CDR3 DNA: TGTGCCACCAGCAGAGGCGGGGATAACACCGGGGAGCTGTTTTTT
clone size: many; D gene: TRBD2; V gene: TRBV29-1; J gene: TRBJ2-1; CDR3 protein: CSVLPGLAKNEQFF; CDR3 DNA: TGCAGCGTGCTCCCCGGACTAGCGAAGAATGAGCAGTTCTTC
clone size: many; D gene: -; V gene: TRBV5-1; J gene: TRBJ1-1; CDR3 protein: CASSLDVNTEAFF; CDR3 DNA: TGCGCCAGCAGTTTGGACGTGAACACTGAAGCTTTCTTT
clone size: -; D gene: -; V gene: TRBV6-6; J gene: TRBJ1-1; CDR3 protein: CASSKTATGPTEAFF; CDR3 DNA: TGTGCCAGCAGTAAAACCGCAACAGGGCCCACTGAAGCTTTCTTT
clone size: -; D gene: TRBD1; V gene: TRBV12-3/TRBV12-4; J gene: TRBJ2-3; CDR3 protein: CASTRTGTDTQYF; CDR3 DNA: TGTGCCAGCACTCGGACAGGGACAGATACGCAGTATTTT
clone size: many; D gene: TRBD2; V gene: TRBV5-1; J gene: TRBJ2-1; CDR3 protein: CASSLALAGDNEQFF; CDR3 DNA: TGCGCCAGCAGCTTGGCCTTAGCGGGGGACAATGAGCAGTTCTTC
clone size: many; D gene: TRBD2; V gene: TRBV6-1; J gene: TRBJ2-4; CDR3 protein: CASSPGLVGNIQYF; CDR3 DNA: TGTGCCAGCAGTCCGGGACTAGTCGGAAACATTCAGTACTTC
clone size: many; D gene: -; V gene: TRBV10-2; J gene: TRBJ2-7; CDR3 protein: CASSEFPGAPYEQYF; CDR3 DNA: TGCGCCAGCAGTGAGTTCCCAGGGGCTCCCTACGAGCAGTACTTC
clone size: many; D gene: TRBD1; V gene: TRBV20-1; J gene: TRBJ2-7; CDR3 protein: CSARGRQGFWTYEQYF; CDR3 DNA: TGCAGTGCTAGAGGGAGACAGGGCTTCTGGACCTACGAGCAGTACTTC
clone size: many; D gene: -; V gene: TRBV3-1; J gene: TRBJ2-5; CDR3 protein: CASSQNPGSGQETQYF; CDR3 DNA: TGTGCCAGCAGCCAGAATCCCGGGAGCGGGCAAGAGACCCAGTACTTC
clone size: -; D gene: TRBD2; V gene: TRBV20-1; J gene: TRBJ2-3; CDR3 protein: CSARGGAADTQYF; CDR3 DNA: TGCAGTGCCCGCGGGGGGGCCGCAGATACGCAGTATTTT
clone size: few; D gene: TRBD2; V gene: TRBV7-2; J gene: TRBJ2-5; CDR3 protein: CASSIGLAGGLAQYF; CDR3 DNA: TGTGCCAGCAGCATTGGACTAGCGGGGGGCCTTGCTCAGTACTTC
clone size: -; D gene: TRBD2; V gene: TRBV10-3; J gene: TRBJ2-3; CDR3 protein: CAGRGGAGDTQYF; CDR3 DNA: TGTGCCGGCCGCGGGGGGGCCGGAGATACGCAGTATTTT
clone size: many; D gene: TRBD2; V gene: TRBV7-8; J gene: TRBJ2-3; CDR3 protein: CASSLPASRLAGETSTDTQYF; CDR3 DNA: TGTGCCAGCAGCTTACCGGCCTCGAGACTAGCGGGGGAGACTAGCACAGATACGCAGTATTTT
clone size: many; D gene: -; V gene: TRBV11-2; J gene: TRBJ2-5; CDR3 protein: CASSAGQWGETQYF; CDR3 DNA: TGTGCCAGCAGCGCGGGACAATGGGGAGAGACCCAGTACTTC
clone size: many; D gene: TRBD1; V gene: TRBV5-1; J gene: TRBJ1-1; CDR3 protein: CASSPRGPTLGSAEAFF; CDR3 DNA: TGCGCCAGCAGCCCGAGGGGGCCGACCCTCGGGAGCGCTGAAGCTTTCTTT
clone size: many; D gene: TRBD1; V gene: TRBV5-5; J gene: TRBJ2-3; CDR3 protein: CASSFLMTGDTQYF; CDR3 DNA: TGTGCCAGCAGTTTTCTAATGACAGGGGATACGCAGTATTTT
clone size: many; D gene: TRBD1; V gene: TRBV24-1; J gene: TRBJ2-1; CDR3 protein: CATSDPQTGGYYEQFF; CDR3 DNA: TGTGCCACCAGTGATCCGCAGACAGGGGGCTATTATGAGCAGTTCTTC
clone size: many; D gene: TRBD1; V gene: TRBV2; J gene: TRBJ2-1; CDR3 protein: CASSRTGVNEQFF; CDR3 DNA: TGTGCCAGCAGTCGGACAGGCGTCAATGAGCAGTTCTTC
clone size: many; D gene: TRBD1; V gene: TRBV6-5; J gene: TRBJ2-6; CDR3 protein: CASSSGTGGRGSSGANVLTF; CDR3 DNA: TGTGCCAGCAGTTCCGGGACAGGGGGCCGGGGAAGCTCTGGGGCCAACGTCCTGACTTTC
clone size: many; D gene: -; V gene: TRBV11-2; J gene: TRBJ2-3; CDR3 protein: CASSFDVRTDTQYF; CDR3 DNA: TGTGCCAGCAGCTTCGACGTAAGGACAGATACGCAGTATTTT
clone size: many; D gene: TRBD2; V gene: TRBV7-3; J gene: TRBJ2-3; CDR3 protein: CASSRGLAGGTDTQYF; CDR3 DNA: TGTGCCAGCAGCCGCGGACTAGCGGGGGGGACAGATACGCAGTATTTT
clone size: -; D gene: TRBD2; V gene: TRBV7-8; J gene: TRBJ2-3; CDR3 protein: CASSDRRGGETDTQYF; CDR3 DNA: TGTGCCAGCAGCGACAGGCGGGGGGGCGAGACAGATACGCAGTATTTT